The sequence of this T cell receptor (beta chain) was determined in a study of T cell responses to AZD1222 COVID-19 vaccine. Study-wide results and caveats: Spike as a whole was targeted by vaccine-associated CD4 TCRs, dominant at 160-218 and 743-854. Among the donors, most were white British and more were female, and clonal diversity was possibly underestimated. Reportedly, nearly half of unique spike TCRs recognized epitopes outside B.1.351/B.1.1.7 mutations.

With 4 bases clipped from V and 0 bases from J, the junction kept 19 bases outside the gene matches. CDR1 is SGHNT, CDR2 YYREEE, per germline (reference sequence). The CDR3 loop spans 19 amino acids. On this clone: What it recognizes is unknown.

Data came from immunoSEQ multiplex PCR; TCRdb stores just in-frame clones and leaves some out. The sample records over 150,000 clones, 85% to 90% being singletons. The sequence was obtained from an adult in good health. This chain joins TRBV5-4 and TRBJ2-7; 7 nucleotides align to TRBD1. The material sequenced was peripheral blood, taken on day 0 of AZD1222 vaccination. CDR3 in amino acids: CASSPRRLTGQRYSYEQYF. DNA for the CDR3: TGTGCCAGCAGCCCTCGCCGACTTACGGGACAGCGTTACTCCTACGAGCAGTACTTC.